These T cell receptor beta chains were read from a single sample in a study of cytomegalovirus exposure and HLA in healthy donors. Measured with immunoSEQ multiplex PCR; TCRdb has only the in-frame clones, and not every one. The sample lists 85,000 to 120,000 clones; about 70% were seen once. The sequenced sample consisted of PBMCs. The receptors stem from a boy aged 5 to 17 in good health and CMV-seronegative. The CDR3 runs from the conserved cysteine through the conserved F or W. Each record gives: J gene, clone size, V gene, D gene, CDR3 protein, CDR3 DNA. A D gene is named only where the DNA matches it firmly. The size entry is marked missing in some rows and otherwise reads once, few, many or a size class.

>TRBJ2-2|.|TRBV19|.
CASSIVPGNTGELFF
TGTGCCAGTAGTATAGTTCCAGGGAACACCGGGGAGCTGTTTTTT
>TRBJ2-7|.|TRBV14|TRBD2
CASSQAGGVPQYF
TGTGCCAGCAGCCAGGCGGGAGGAGTCCCGCAGTACTTC
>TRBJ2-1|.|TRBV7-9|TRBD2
CASSLGAGAVEQFF
TGTGCCAGCAGCTTAGGGGCGGGAGCAGTTGAGCAGTTCTTC
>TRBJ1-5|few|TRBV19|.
CASILQGGSQPQHF
TGTGCCAGTATCCTGCAGGGAGGGTCTCAGCCCCAGCATTTT
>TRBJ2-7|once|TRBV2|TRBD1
CASRRQGSYEQYF
TGTGCCAGCAGGAGACAGGGTTCCTACGAGCAGTACTTC
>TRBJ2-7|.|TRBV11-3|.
CASSLEAVSSYEQYF
TGTGCCAGCAGCTTAGAGGCGGTTAGCTCCTACGAGCAGTACTTC
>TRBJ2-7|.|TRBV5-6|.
CASSYAGSTYEQYF
TGTGCCAGCAGTTACGCAGGGTCCACCTACGAGCAGTACTTC
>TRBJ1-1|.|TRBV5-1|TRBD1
CASSLRGQNYLNTEAFF
TGCGCCAGCAGCTTGAGGGGACAGAATTACTTGAACACTGAAGCTTTCTTT
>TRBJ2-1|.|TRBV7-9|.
CASSHREFSYNEQFF
TGTGCCAGCAGCCACAGGGAGTTCTCCTACAATGAGCAGTTCTTC
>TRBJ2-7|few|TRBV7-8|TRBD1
CASSYRTGPYEQYF
TGTGCCAGCAGCTACCGGACAGGACCCTACGAGCAGTACTTC
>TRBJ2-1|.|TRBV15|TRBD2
CATSAPGRGGNEQFF
TGTGCCACCAGCGCCCCCGGCCGGGGGGGAAATGAGCAGTTCTTC